This TCR beta chain is drawn from a study of T-cell reconstitution after alpha-beta-depleted transplantation in children (TCRdb year 2016). As for the study more broadly: Using TCR repertoire profiling, the study followed T-cell immune reconstitution in a quantitative way in children after TCRalphabeta/CD19-depleted allogeneic hematopoietic cell transplantation.

This clonotype was counted many times. The antigen it binds to is not known. No much larger clone exists at a distance of one base, and base qualities are not known. The library was produced with PCR. TCRdb lists the instrument as Illumina HiSeq 2500. TCR library preparation used molecular barcoding, with unique molecular identifiers applied to normalize quantification of the TCRbeta repertoire. TCRdb reran the public reads through fastp at Q25 and MiXCR, keeping productive beta chains. Each record represents a unique CDR3 protein, reported with the most common genes and DNA among its rows. The sample records roughly 350,000 distinct CDR3 sequences, about 9.4% of which are singletons. The ten largest account for 2.4% of the sample. Unmatched junction bases come to 4, with V trimmed by 4 bases and J by 4 bases. CDR1 is given as LGHNA and CDR2 as YNFKEQ, both from the germline V gene. From its cysteine to its phenylalanine, the CDR3 spans 15 amino acids. Only the CDR3 portion is preserved as DNA: 45 bases, with reading frame beginning at the first base.

The receptor was isolated from a human donor who donated a stem cell graft to a child with acute lymphoblastic leukemia. This sequence uses TRBV4-2 and TRBJ2-3; TRBD2 aligns with 11 central bases. The specimen was PBMCs from the stem cell graft donor, collected from the stem cell graft. The CDR3 region has the sequence CASSPTSGSSDTQYF. The sequenced DNA is TGTGCCAGCAGCCCCACTAGCGGGAGTTCAGATACGCAGTATTTT.